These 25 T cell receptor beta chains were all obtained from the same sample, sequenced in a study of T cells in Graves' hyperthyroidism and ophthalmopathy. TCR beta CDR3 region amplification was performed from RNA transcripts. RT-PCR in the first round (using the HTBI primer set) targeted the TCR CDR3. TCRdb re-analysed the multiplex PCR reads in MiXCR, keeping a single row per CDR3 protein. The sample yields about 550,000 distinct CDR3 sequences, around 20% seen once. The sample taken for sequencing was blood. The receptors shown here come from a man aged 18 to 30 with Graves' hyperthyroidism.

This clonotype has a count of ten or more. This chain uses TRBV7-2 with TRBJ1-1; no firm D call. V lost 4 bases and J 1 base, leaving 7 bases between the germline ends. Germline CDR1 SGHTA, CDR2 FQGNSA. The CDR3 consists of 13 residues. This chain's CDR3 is CASSSQQNTEAFF. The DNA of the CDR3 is TGTGCCAGCAGCTCCCAACAGAACACTGAAGCTTTCTTT.

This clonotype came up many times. The CDR3 bases are TGCAGCGTTGAAGGCAGGGACCAAGAGACCCAGTACTTC. As protein: CSVEGRDQETQYF. The chain is built from TRBV29-1 and TRBJ2-5; perhaps TRBD1 as D (5 bases). Trimming removed 1 base from V and 0 bases from J, with 6 bases in between. The CDR3 has 13 residues. Germline lookup yields CDR1 SQVTM and CDR2 ANQGSEA.

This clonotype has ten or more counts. CDR3 nucleotides: TGTGCCAGCAGCTTCCCGAACAGGGGTTCTATCTTGAACACTGAAGCTTTCTTT. This gives the protein CASSFPNRGSILNTEAFF. The V call is TRBV6-4, the J call TRBJ1-1; 7 bases line up with TRBD1. The CDR3 contains 18 residues. Germline CDR1 MRHNA, CDR2 SNTAGT. With 6 bases clipped from V and 0 bases from J, the junction kept 16 bases outside the gene matches.

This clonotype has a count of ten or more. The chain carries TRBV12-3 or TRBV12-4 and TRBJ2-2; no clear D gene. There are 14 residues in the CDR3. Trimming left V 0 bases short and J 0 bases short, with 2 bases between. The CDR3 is CASSLAANTGELFF. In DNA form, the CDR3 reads TGTGCCAGCAGTTTAGCAGCGAACACCGGGGAGCTGTTTTTT.

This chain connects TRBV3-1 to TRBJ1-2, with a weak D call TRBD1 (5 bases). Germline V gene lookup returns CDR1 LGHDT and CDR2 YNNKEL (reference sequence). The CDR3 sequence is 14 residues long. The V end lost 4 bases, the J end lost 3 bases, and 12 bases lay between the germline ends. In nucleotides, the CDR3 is TGTGCCAGCAGCCCAGCCGGGACGTACTATGGCTACACCTTC. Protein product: CASSPAGTYYGYTF.

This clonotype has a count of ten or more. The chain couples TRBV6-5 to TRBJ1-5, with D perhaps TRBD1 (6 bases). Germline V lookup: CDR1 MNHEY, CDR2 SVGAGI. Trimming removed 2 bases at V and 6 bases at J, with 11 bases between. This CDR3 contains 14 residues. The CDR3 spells CASSYGQFGQPQHF. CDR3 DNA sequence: TGTGCCAGCAGTTACGGACAGTTCGGTCAGCCCCAGCATTTT.

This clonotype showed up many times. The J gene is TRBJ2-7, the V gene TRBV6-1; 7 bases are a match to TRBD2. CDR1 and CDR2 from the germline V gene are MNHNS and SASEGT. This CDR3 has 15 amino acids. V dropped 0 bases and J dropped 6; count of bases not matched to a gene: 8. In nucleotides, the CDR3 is TGTGCCAGCAGTGAAGCCCTCTCTATAGCGGGCGAGCAGTACTTC. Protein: CASSEALSIAGEQYF.

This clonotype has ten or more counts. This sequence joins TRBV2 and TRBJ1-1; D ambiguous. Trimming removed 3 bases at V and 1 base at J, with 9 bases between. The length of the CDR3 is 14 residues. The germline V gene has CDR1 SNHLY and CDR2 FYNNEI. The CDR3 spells CASSDWQANTEAFF. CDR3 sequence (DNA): TGTGCCAGCAGTGATTGGCAAGCGAACACTGAAGCTTTCTTT. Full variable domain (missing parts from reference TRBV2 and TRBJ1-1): EPEVTQTPSHQVTQMGQEVILRCVPISNHLYFYWYRQILGQKVEFLVSFYNNEISEKSEIFDDQFSVERPDGSNFTLKIRSTKLEDSAMYFCASSDWQANTEAFFGQGTRLTVV.

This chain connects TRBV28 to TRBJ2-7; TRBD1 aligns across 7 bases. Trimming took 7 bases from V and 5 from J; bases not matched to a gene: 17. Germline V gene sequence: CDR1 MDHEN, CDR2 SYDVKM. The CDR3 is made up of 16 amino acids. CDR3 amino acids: CASTDPTGFAFNEQYF. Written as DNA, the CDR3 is TGTGCCAGCACCGACCCGACAGGGTTCGCCTTCAACGAGCAGTACTTC.

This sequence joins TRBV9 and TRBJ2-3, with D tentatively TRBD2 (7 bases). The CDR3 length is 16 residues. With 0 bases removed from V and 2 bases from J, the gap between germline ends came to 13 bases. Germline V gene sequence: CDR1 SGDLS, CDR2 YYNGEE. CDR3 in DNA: TGTGCCAGCAGCGTAGAGGGGGGGGGAGCCACAGATACGCAGTATTTT. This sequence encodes CASSVEGGGATDTQYF.

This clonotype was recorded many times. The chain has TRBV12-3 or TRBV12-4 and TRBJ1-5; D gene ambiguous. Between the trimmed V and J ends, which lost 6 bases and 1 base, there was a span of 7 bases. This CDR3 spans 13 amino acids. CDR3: CASREDSNQPQHF. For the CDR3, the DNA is TGTGCCAGCAGAGAGGACAGCAATCAGCCCCAGCATTTT.

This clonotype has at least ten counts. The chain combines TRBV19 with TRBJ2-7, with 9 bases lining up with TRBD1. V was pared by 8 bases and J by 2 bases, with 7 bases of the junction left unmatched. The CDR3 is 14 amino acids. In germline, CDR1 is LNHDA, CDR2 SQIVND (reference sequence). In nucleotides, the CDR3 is TGTGCCAGTGCCCCGGGACAGGGTGCCTACGAGCAGTACTTC. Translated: CASAPGQGAYEQYF. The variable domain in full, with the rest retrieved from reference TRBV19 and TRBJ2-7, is DGGITQSPKYLFRKEGQNVTLSCEQNLNHDAMYWYRQDPGQGLRLIYYSQIVNDFQKGDIAEGYSVSREKKESFPLTVTSAQKNPTAFYLCASAPGQGAYEQYFGPGTRLTVT.

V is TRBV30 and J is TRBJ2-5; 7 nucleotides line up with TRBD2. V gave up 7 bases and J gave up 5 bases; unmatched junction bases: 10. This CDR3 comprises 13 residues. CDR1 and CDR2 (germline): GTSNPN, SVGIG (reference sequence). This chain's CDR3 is CASRRRGGETQYF. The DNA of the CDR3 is TGTGCCTCCCGCAGAAGGGGAGGGGAGACCCAGTACTTC.

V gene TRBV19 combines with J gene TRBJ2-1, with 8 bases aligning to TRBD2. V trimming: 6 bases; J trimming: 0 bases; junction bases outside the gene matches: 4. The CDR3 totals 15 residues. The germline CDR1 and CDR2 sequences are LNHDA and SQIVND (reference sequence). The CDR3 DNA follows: TGTGCCAGTAGCCCGGGGGGGAGCTCCTACAATGAGCAGTTCTTC. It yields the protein CASSPGGSSYNEQFF.

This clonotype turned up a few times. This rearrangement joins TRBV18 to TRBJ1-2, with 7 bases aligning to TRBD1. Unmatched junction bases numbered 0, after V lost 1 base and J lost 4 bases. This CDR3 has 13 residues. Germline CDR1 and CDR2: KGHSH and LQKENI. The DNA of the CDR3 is TGTGCCAGCTCACCACAGGGGGCCTATGGCTACACCTTC. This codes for CASSPQGAYGYTF.

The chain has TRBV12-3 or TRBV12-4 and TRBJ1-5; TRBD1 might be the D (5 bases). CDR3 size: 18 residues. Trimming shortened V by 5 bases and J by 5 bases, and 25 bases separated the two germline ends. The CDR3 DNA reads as TGTGCCAGCAGTAGCCTAGCCGGGTGGGGGTTGGGTGATCAGCCCCAGCATTTT. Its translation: CASSSLAGWGLGDQPQHF.

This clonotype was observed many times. CDR3 sequence (DNA): TGTGCCAGCAGCCCGGGACGGCTCATCTCTGAAGCTTTCTTT. Translating gives CASSPGRLISEAFF. V is TRBV27 and J is TRBJ1-1, with D perhaps TRBD1 (5 bases). The germline gives CDR1 MNHEY, CDR2 SMNVEV (reference sequence). V lost 6 bases, J lost 6 bases, and 17 bases lay in between. The CDR3 runs to 14 residues.

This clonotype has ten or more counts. CDR3 bases: TGTGCCAGCAGCTGGTCAGACGGCTATGGCTACACCTTC. This sequence encodes CASSWSDGYGYTF. The chain joins TRBV12-3 or TRBV12-4 to TRBJ1-2; D is ambiguous. The CDR3 length is 13 residues. The ends were cut back, 6 bases at V and 4 bases at J, with 12 bases in the middle.

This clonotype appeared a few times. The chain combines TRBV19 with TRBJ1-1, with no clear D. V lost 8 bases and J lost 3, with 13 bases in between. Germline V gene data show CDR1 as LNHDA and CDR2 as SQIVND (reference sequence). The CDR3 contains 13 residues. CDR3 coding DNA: TGTGCCAGTGGTCCTATAGGAGACACTGAAGCTTTCTTT. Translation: CASGPIGDTEAFF.

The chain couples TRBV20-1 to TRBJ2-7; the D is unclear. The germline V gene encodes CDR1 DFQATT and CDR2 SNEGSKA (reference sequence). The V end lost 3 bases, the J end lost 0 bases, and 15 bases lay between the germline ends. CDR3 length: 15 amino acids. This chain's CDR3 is CSASLFQRSSYEQYF. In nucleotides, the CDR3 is TGCAGTGCTAGTCTCTTCCAGCGTAGCTCCTACGAGCAGTACTTC.

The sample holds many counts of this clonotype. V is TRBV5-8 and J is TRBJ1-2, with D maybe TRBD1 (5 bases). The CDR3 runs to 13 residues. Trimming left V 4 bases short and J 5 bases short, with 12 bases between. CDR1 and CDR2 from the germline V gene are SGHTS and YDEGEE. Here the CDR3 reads CASSRMQGYGYTF. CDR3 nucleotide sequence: TGTGCCAGCAGCCGAATGCAGGGTTATGGCTACACCTTC.

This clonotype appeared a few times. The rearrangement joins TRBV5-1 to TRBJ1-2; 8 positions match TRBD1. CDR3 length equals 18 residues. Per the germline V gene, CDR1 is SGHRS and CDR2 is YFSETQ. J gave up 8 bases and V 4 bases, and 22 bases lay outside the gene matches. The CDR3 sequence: CASSRIFLRGQGEGGYTF. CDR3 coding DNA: TGCGCCAGCAGCCGAATATTTCTCCGCGGACAGGGAGAAGGGGGCTACACCTTC.

This CDR3 reads CASSPGTETHEQYF. CDR3 in DNA: TGTGCCAGTAGTCCCGGGACAGAAACCCACGAGCAGTACTTC. The chain has TRBV19 and TRBJ2-7; 7 positions agree with TRBD1. The CDR3 loop spans 14 amino acids. V was pared by 5 bases and J by 5 bases, with 9 bases of the junction left unmatched. Germline values: CDR1 LNHDA, CDR2 SQIVND (reference sequence).

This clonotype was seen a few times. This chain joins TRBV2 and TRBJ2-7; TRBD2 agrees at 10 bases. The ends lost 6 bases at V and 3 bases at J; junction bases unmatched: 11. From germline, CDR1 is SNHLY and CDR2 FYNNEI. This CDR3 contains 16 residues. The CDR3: CASSLLAGPRGYEQYF. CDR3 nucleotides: TGTGCCAGCAGCTTACTAGCGGGGCCGCGGGGCTACGAGCAGTACTTC.

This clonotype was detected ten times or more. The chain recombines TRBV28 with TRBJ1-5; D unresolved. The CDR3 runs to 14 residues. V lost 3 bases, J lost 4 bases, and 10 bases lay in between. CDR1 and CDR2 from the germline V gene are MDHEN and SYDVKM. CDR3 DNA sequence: TGTGCCAGCAGTTTGGCACCGAGAAATCAGCCCCAGCATTTT. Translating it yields CASSLAPRNQPQHF.